These 8 T cell receptor beta chains share one sample of origin, sequenced in a study of blood T cell repertoires in COVID-19. Method: immunoSEQ multiplex PCR; TCRdb's copy keeps in-frame clones and lacks some. The sample holds tens of thousands of clones; about 81% are singletons and the top ten take around 9.2%. Material: peripheral blood. All receptors come from a human donor in a cohort sampled during active COVID-19.

In regard to this clone: The sample contains more than one DNA sequence encoding this CDR3. V is TRBV10-3 and J is TRBJ2-7; TRBD1 matches 11 bases. The CDR3 length is 15 residues. With 0 bases clipped from V and 5 bases from J, the junction kept 3 bases outside the gene matches. The germline gives CDR1 ENHRY, CDR2 SYGVKD. DNA for the CDR3: TGTGCCATCAGTGAGTCGATGGACAGGGGGCACGAGCAGTACTTC. Translating gives CAISESMDRGHEQYF.

The V gene is TRBV27, the J gene TRBJ2-7; 8 bases are a match to TRBD1. Germline V gives CDR1 MNHEY, CDR2 SMNVEV (reference sequence). The CDR3 spans 13 residues. V shed 3 bases and J 7 bases; nucleotides not matched to a gene: 5. Written as DNA, the CDR3 is TGTGCCAGCAGTTTCGGCAGGGGGCATGAGCAGTACTTC. Translation gives CASSFGRGHEQYF.

This rearrangement joins TRBV27 to TRBJ2-1; 11 bases agree with TRBD2. J lost 9 bases, V lost 4 bases, and 2 bases had no gene match. The CDR3 covers 13 residues. Germline V gene data show CDR1 as MNHEY and CDR2 as SMNVEV (reference sequence). The CDR3 loop is CASSSGTSGEQFF. The CDR3 DNA follows: TGTGCCAGCAGTTCAGGGACTAGCGGTGAGCAGTTCTTC.

The count of this clone is one. The rearrangement links TRBV27 to TRBJ1-5; D is unresolved. This CDR3 contains 14 residues. In germline, CDR1 is MNHEY, CDR2 SMNVEV (reference sequence). Trimming pared 2 bases from V and 2 bases from J, leaving 7 bases between. CDR3 region: CASSLRVGNQPQHF. CDR3 bases: TGTGCCAGCAGTTTACGGGTGGGCAATCAGCCCCAGCATTTT.

The chain carries TRBV5-6 and TRBJ1-2; D gene unclear. Trimming removed 3 bases at V and 7 bases at J, with 13 bases between. CDR3 length equals 13 residues. Germline lookup yields CDR1 SGHDT and CDR2 YYEEEE. CDR3 region: CASSSSPSGGYTF. Written as DNA, the CDR3 is TGTGCCAGCAGCTCGTCACCCTCGGGTGGCTACACCTTC. The full variable domain, completed using reference TRBV5-6 and TRBJ1-2, is DAGVTQSPTHLIKTRGQQVTLRCSPKSGHDTVSWYQQALGQGPQFIFQYYEEEERQRGNFPDRFSGHQFPNYSSELNVNALLLGDSALYLCASSSSPSGGYTFGSGTRLTVV.

V gene TRBV5-1 combines with J gene TRBJ2-1; 8 nucleotides line up with TRBD2. V lost 1 base to trimming and J lost 7 bases; unmatched junction nucleotides: 16. This CDR3 contains 18 residues. Per germline, CDR1 SGHRS and CDR2 YFSETQ. CDR3 nucleotides: TGCGCCAGCAGCTTGAAAGCCCCCGGGACTAGTGGGGCTAATGAGCAGTTCTTC. This encodes CASSLKAPGTSGANEQFF.

The CDR3: CASSQGLGTSGSEQYF. The CDR3 region has the DNA TGTGCCAGCAGCCAAGGCCTTGGGACTAGCGGGAGCGAGCAGTACTTC. The V gene is TRBV4-2, the J gene TRBJ2-7, with 14 bases that match TRBD2. The CDR3 covers 16 residues. V was pared by 1 base and J by 6 bases, with 5 bases of the junction left unmatched. Germline CDR1 reads LGHNA; CDR2 reads YNFKEQ.

This clone was counted once. This sequence joins TRBV7-9 and TRBJ2-3, with D tentatively TRBD2 (6 bases). Germline-derived CDR1 and CDR2 are SEHNR and FQNEAQ (reference sequence). This CDR3 has 16 amino acids. The germline V and J ends were trimmed by 1 base and 2 bases, with 13 bases remaining between them. In nucleotides, the CDR3 is TGTGCCAGCAGCTTAGGGGCATTAGCGGCCACAGATACGCAGTATTTT. This sequence encodes CASSLGALAATDTQYF.